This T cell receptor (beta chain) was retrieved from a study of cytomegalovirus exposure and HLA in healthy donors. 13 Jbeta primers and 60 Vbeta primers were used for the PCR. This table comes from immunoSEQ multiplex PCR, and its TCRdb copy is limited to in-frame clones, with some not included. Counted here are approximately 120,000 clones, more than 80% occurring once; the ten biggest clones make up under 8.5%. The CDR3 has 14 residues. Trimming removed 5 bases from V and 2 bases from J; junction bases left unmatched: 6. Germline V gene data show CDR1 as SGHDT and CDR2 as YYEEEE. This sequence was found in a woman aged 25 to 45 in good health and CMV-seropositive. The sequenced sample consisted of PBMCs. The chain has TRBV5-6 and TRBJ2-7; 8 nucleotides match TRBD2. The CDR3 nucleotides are TGTGCCAGCAGTCCAGCGGGGGAGCCCTACGAGCAGTACTTC. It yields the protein CASSPAGEPYEQYF.